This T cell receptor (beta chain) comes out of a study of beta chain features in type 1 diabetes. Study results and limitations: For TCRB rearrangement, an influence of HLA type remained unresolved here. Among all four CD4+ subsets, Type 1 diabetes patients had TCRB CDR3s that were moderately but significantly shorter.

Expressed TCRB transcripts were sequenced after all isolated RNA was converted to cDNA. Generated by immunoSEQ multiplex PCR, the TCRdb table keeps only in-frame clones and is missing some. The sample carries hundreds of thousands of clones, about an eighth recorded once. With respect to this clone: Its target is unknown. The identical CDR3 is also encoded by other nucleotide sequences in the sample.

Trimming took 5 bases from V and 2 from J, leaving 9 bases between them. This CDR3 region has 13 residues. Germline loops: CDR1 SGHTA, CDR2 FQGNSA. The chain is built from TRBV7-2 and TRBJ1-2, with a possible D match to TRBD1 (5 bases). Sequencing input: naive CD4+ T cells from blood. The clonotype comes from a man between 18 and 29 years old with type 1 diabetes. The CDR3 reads CASSPDSNYGYTF. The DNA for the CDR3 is TGTGCCAGCAGCCCCGACAGCAACTATGGCTACACCTTC.